A single sample is the source of the 24 T cell receptor beta chains below, sequenced in a study of control samples from healthy donors and cancer patients. This table comes from immunoSEQ multiplex PCR, and its TCRdb copy is limited to in-frame clones, with some not included. The sample shows about 120,000 clones, less than 90% of them seen only once. Specimen: blood. The source is a man aged 18-30 years in good health.

The chain employs TRBV5-1 and TRBJ1-2; 7 nucleotides line up with TRBD1. This CDR3 comprises 14 residues. J lost 5 bases, V lost 4 bases, and 8 bases had no gene match. CDR1 is SGHRS and CDR2 is YFSETQ in the germline V gene. In DNA form, the CDR3 reads TGCGCCAGCAGCACCTCCGGGACAGATTATGGCTACACCTTC. As protein: CASSTSGTDYGYTF.

The chain uses TRBV25-1 and TRBJ1-2; D gene uncertain. V gave up 6 bases and J gave up 4 bases, with 12 bases separating them. This CDR3 has 13 residues. CDR1 and CDR2 (germline): MGHDK, SYGVNS. CDR3 nucleotide sequence: TGTGCCAGCAGCCCTCTGGATGGCTATGGCTACACCTTC. Translation: CASSPLDGYGYTF.

V is TRBV18 and J is TRBJ2-2; D not resolved. With 2 bases removed from V and 1 base from J, the gap between germline ends came to 11 bases. This CDR3 region has 16 residues. Per germline, CDR1 KGHSH and CDR2 LQKENI. CDR3 in amino acids: CASSPTGTENTGELFF. The CDR3 DNA is TGTGCCAGCTCACCAACCGGAACAGAGAACACCGGGGAGCTGTTTTTT. Supplemented by reference TRBV18 and TRBJ2-2, the full variable domain reads NAGVMQNPRHLVRRRGQEARLRCSPMKGHSHVYWYRQLPEEGLKFMVYLQKENIIDESGMPKERFSAEFPKEGPSILRIQQVVRGDSAAYFCASSPTGTENTGELFFGEGSRLTVL.

This chain connects TRBV28 to TRBJ1-4; D is unresolved. Trimming removed 6 bases at V and 8 bases at J, with 19 bases between. Germline-derived CDR1 and CDR2 are MDHEN and SYDVKM. The CDR3 totals 15 residues. Written as DNA, the CDR3 is TGTGCCAGCAGCAGCCATTGGAGGGCGGGCGAAAAACTGTTTTTT. Its translation is CASSSHWRAGEKLFF.

The chain has TRBV3-1 (or the pseudogene TRBV3-2) and TRBJ2-7; TRBD2 matches at 7 bases. Germline lookup yields CDR1 LGHDT and CDR2 YNNKEL (reference sequence). With 4 bases clipped from V and 0 bases from J, the junction kept 6 bases outside the gene matches. This CDR3 comprises 15 residues. The CDR3 reads CASSPSSGSSYEQYF. For the CDR3, the DNA is TGTGCCAGCAGCCCTTCTAGCGGAAGCTCCTACGAGCAGTACTTC.

The rearrangement joins TRBV6-1 to TRBJ2-7, with D perhaps TRBD2 (5 bases). From germline, CDR1 is MNHNS and CDR2 SASEGT. The CDR3 covers 15 residues. V lost 0 bases, J lost 4 bases, and 13 bases lay in between. The CDR3 region has the DNA TGTGCCAGCAGTGAAGCGGGAACATCGGGGTACGAGCAGTACTTC. Translating gives CASSEAGTSGYEQYF.

The gene calls are TRBV24-1 and TRBJ2-6; D not certain. CDR3 length: 15 residues. Germline CDR1 is KGHDR and CDR2 is SFDVKD. V lost 3 bases, J lost 2 bases, and 7 bases lay in between. The CDR3 DNA follows: TGTGCCACCAGTGATCCGGGCCCTGGGGCCAACGTCCTGACTTTC. Amino acid sequence: CATSDPGPGANVLTF.

This clone was seen only once. The V and J genes are TRBV27 and TRBJ1-2; D is perhaps TRBD1 (5 bases). Germline CDR1 and CDR2: MNHEY and SMNVEV (reference sequence). Trimming shortened V by 10 bases and J by 2 bases, and 11 bases separated the two germline ends. The CDR3 runs 12 residues. The CDR3 spells CATLGQNYGYTF. The CDR3 nucleotides are TGTGCCACCCTCGGACAAAACTATGGCTACACCTTC.

V gene TRBV10-3 combines with J gene TRBJ1-2, with 8 bases matching TRBD1. The CDR3 runs to 13 residues. The junction had 7 bases not matched to a gene; V was cut back by 7 bases and J by 6 bases. Germline-derived CDR1 and CDR2 are ENHRY and SYGVKD. The CDR3 DNA sequence: TGTGCCATCAAAGGACAGGGTCAAAATGGCTACACCTTC. Translation gives CAIKGQGQNGYTF.

This sequence joins TRBV6-5 and TRBJ2-7, with D possibly matching TRBD1 (6 bases). From germline, CDR1 is MNHEY and CDR2 SVGAGI. V was trimmed by 7 bases and J by 2 bases, leaving 15 bases between them. The length of the CDR3 is 14 residues. The chain's CDR3 is CASTPTGFPYEQYF. In DNA form, the CDR3 reads TGTGCCAGCACCCCCACAGGGTTCCCCTACGAGCAGTACTTC.

The chain recombines TRBV29-1 with TRBJ1-1; D gene uncertain. The CDR3 is 11 residues long. Germline CDR1 is SQVTM and CDR2 is ANQGSEA. Between the trimmed V and J ends, which lost 2 bases and 1 base, there was a span of 2 bases. The CDR3, as DNA: TGCAGCGTTGAAAAGAACACTGAAGCTTTCTTT. It yields the protein CSVEKNTEAFF.

This chain uses TRBV5-1 with TRBJ1-3; D is undetermined. This CDR3 spans 15 amino acids. The V gene's germline CDR1 is SGHRS and CDR2 YFSETQ. Trimming removed 4 bases at V and 0 bases at J, with 11 bases between. CDR3 nucleotide sequence: TGCGCCAGCAGCCCAGTTCAGGACTCTGGAAACACCATATATTTT. Translating it yields CASSPVQDSGNTIYF.

This chain uses TRBV9 with TRBJ2-7; D gene ambiguous. V was clipped by 0 bases and J by 1 base, with 5 bases between them. Germline-derived CDR1 and CDR2 are SGDLS and YYNGEE. This CDR3 is 13 amino acids long. CDR3 residues: CASSVDSSYEQYF. The CDR3 bases are TGTGCCAGCAGCGTAGACAGTTCCTACGAGCAGTACTTC.

As to this clone: A junction end diverges from the germline sequence, so it may reflect a read error. The genes are TRBV7-7 and TRBJ1-1, with D possibly being TRBD1 (6 bases). Germline lookup yields CDR1 SSHAT and CDR2 FNYEAQ (reference sequence). The length of the CDR3 is 13 residues. This CDR3 reads CASSTDRNTEAFF. The CDR3, as DNA: TGTGCTAGCAGCACGGACAGAAACACTGAAGCTTTCTTT. The whole variable domain, remainder taken from reference TRBV7-7 and TRBJ1-1, is GAGVSQSPRYKVTKRGQDVTLRCDPISSHATLYWYQQALGQGPEFLTYFNYEAQPDKSGLPSDRFSAERPEGSISTLTIQRTEQRDSAMYRCASSTDRNTEAFFGQGTRLTVV.

The chain is built from TRBV5-1 and TRBJ2-2, with 7 positions matching TRBD1. CDR3 length: 16 amino acids. Unmatched junction bases numbered 5, after V lost 0 bases and J lost 3 bases. Germline CDR1 and CDR2: SGHRS and YFSETQ. CDR3 residues: CASSLVGGDYTGELFF. In nucleotides, the CDR3 is TGCGCCAGCAGCTTGGTAGGGGGCGACTACACCGGGGAGCTGTTTTTT.

V usage is TRBV4-1 and J usage is TRBJ1-6, with D perhaps TRBD1 (5 bases). The V gene lost 0 bases and the J gene lost 10 bases, with 10 bases spanning the gap. Germline V gene data show CDR1 as MGHRA and CDR2 as YSYEKL. The CDR3 length is 14 residues. In DNA form, the CDR3 reads TGCGCCAGCAGCCAAGAGTATCGGGACTCACCCCTCCACTTT. It codes for CASSQEYRDSPLHF.

The chain uses TRBV19 and TRBJ2-7, with D possibly TRBD2 on 6 matching bases. The germline V gene has CDR1 LNHDA and CDR2 SQIVND (reference sequence). This CDR3 is 14 amino acids long. The V end was cut by 1 base, the J end by 0 bases, with 7 bases between. This chain's CDR3 is CASSIVGSSYEQYF. The CDR3, as DNA: TGTGCCAGTAGTATAGTCGGGAGCTCCTACGAGCAGTACTTC.

The chain is built from TRBV19 and TRBJ2-5; D uncertain. CDR3 length equals 13 residues. CDR1 and CDR2 from the germline V gene are LNHDA and SQIVND (reference sequence). The germline V and J ends were trimmed by 6 bases and 7 bases, with 15 bases remaining between them. CDR3 residues: CASSIPQTGTQYF. The CDR3 DNA follows: TGTGCCAGTAGCATTCCACAGACGGGGACCCAGTACTTC.

Only one count was recorded for this clone. The V and J genes are TRBV6-5 and TRBJ2-1; perhaps TRBD2 as D (6 bases). Germline loops: CDR1 MNHEY, CDR2 SVGAGI. The CDR3 has 16 amino acids. V lost 2 bases and J lost 0, with 11 bases in between. The CDR3 DNA sequence: TGTGCCAGCAGTTACCCTAGCGAGGGCTCCTACAATGAGCAGTTCTTC. Translating it yields CASSYPSEGSYNEQFF.

The chain is built from TRBV5-1 and TRBJ1-4, with D uncertain. CDR3 length equals 15 residues. Deletions cut 5 bases from V and 0 bases from J, with 11 bases between. The germline V gene encodes CDR1 SGHRS and CDR2 YFSETQ. The CDR3 loop reads CASRVQVATNEKLFF. The CDR3 nucleotides read TGCGCCAGCAGGGTACAAGTTGCAACTAATGAAAAACTGTTTTTT.

The chain has TRBV6-5 and TRBJ2-1; 12 nucleotides match TRBD2. Germline lookup yields CDR1 MNHEY and CDR2 SVGAGI. The CDR3 is 14 residues long. V dropped 6 bases and J dropped 6; count of bases not matched to a gene: 3. The CDR3 region has the DNA TGTGCCAGCAGCACGACTAGCGGGAGCAATGAGCAGTTCTTC. It is translated as CASSTTSGSNEQFF.

The V call is TRBV6-6, the J call TRBJ1-4; D ambiguous. Germline lookup yields CDR1 MNHNY and CDR2 SVGAGI (reference sequence). The CDR3 spans 16 residues. V shed 2 bases and J shed 0 bases, with 10 bases lying between them. The CDR3 reads CASSYASTATNEKLFF. CDR3 coding DNA: TGTGCCAGCAGTTACGCTTCGACGGCAACTAATGAAAAACTGTTTTTT.

This clone was detected a few times. The rearrangement uses TRBV5-1 and TRBJ1-4, with 7 bases lining up with TRBD1. The CDR3 sequence is 16 residues long. Per germline, CDR1 SGHRS and CDR2 YFSETQ. With 0 bases clipped from V and 7 bases from J, the junction kept 9 bases outside the gene matches. The CDR3 protein is CASSLGPTGLTEKLFF. CDR3 in DNA: TGCGCCAGCAGCTTGGGACCGACAGGGTTAACTGAAAAACTGTTTTTT.

This clone showed up just once. CDR3 in amino acids: CASSRITGTSGSDTQYF. Written as DNA, the CDR3 is TGTGCCAGCAGTCGGATAACCGGGACTAGCGGGAGCGATACGCAGTATTTT. The chain recombines TRBV3-1 (or the pseudogene TRBV3-2) with TRBJ2-3; 14 bases align to TRBD2. The CDR3 extends over 17 amino acids. CDR1 is LGHDT, CDR2 YNNKEL, per germline (reference sequence). With 6 bases clipped from V and 6 bases from J, the junction kept 11 bases outside the gene matches.